These 2 T cell receptor beta chains were sequenced from one sample in a study of blood T cell repertoires in COVID-19. Produced via immunoSEQ multiplex PCR; TCRdb's table is partial and in-frame only. There are roughly 53,000 clones in the sample; about nine tenths occur only once, and over 2% lies in the top ten. Input material: peripheral blood. The source is a woman older than 75 with COVID-19, enrolled during active disease.

This chain joins TRBV28 and TRBJ1-5; D is unclear. CDR1 is MDHEN and CDR2 is SYDVKM in the germline V gene. This CDR3 is built from 12 residues. Between the trimmed V and J ends, which lost 5 bases and 2 bases, there was a span of 4 bases. The CDR3 nucleotides are TGTGCCAGCAGTCCTCGCAATCAGCCCCAGCATTTT. Its protein is CASSPRNQPQHF.

The chain carries TRBV24-1 and TRBJ1-5, with TRBD1 matching 9 bases. Germline CDR1 and CDR2: KGHDR and SFDVKD. The CDR3 is 16 residues long. V was pared by 5 bases and J by 4 bases, with 8 bases of the junction left unmatched. CDR3: CATSAQGQGPNQPQHF. CDR3 sequence (DNA): TGTGCCACCAGTGCCCAGGGACAGGGCCCGAATCAGCCCCAGCATTTT.